This T cell receptor (beta chain) was recovered during a study of T-cell reconstitution after alpha-beta-depleted transplantation in children (dated by TCRdb to about 2016). Study-wide context: The study quantitatively tracked T-cell immune reconstitution after TCRalphabeta/CD19-depleted allogeneic hematopoietic cell transplantation in children using TCR repertoire profiling.

The treatment or condition label for this specimen denotes: allogeneic hematopoietic cell transplantation with graft depleted of TCRalphabeta T cells and CD19 B cells. The transplant recipients were children given TCRalphabeta/CD19-depleted allogeneic hematopoietic cell grafts. The library was produced with PCR. The listed sequencing device is Illumina HiSeq 2500. To normalize quantification of the TCRbeta repertoire, the TCR libraries were built with molecular barcoding that relied on unique molecular identifiers. TCRdb ran its own pipeline on the public reads, namely fastp trimming at Q25 and MiXCR clone calling, and kept in-frame beta chains. One record per CDR3 amino acid sequence lists the most common genes and DNA. Counted in this sample were a few hundred thousand distinct CDR3 sequences; roughly 13% of them appeared once. 2% to 2.5% of the sample rests with the top ten. This clonotype has just a few counts. This clone's antigen is unknown. No base-level quality is on record; no much larger clone is a single base apart.

Trimming accounts for 7 bases at V and 0 bases at J, while the number of junction bases matched to no gene is 4. Reading from cysteine to phenylalanine, the CDR3 counts 15 amino acids. The entry retains the CDR3 DNA only, 45 bases that are in frame from base 1. Looking up the germline V gene yields CDR1 MNHNS and CDR2 SASEGT. Summary of the overall study and its limitations: The apparently early recovery of alphabetaT-cell counts about two months after transplant reportedly depended on only several hundred rapidly expanded clones that came from non-depleted graft cells. In some patients, the high TCRbeta diversity seen at day 60 was put down to recipient T cells and intrathymic progenitors that had survived conditioning. The frequencies of hyperexpanded clones fell over the following months, and after one year, T-cell counts and TCRbeta diversity were mostly attributed to newly produced T cells.

This sequence uses TRBV6-1 and TRBJ2-3; TRBD2 aligns with 10 central bases. This TCR was sampled from a male patient under 18 who had a stem cell transplant for acute myeloid leukemia, so the T cells may come from the graft donor. Sequenced material: PBMCs, mostly from graft donor cells, taken 360 days after TCRalphabeta/CD19-depleted stem cell transplant. The nucleotide sequence reads as follows: TGTGCCAGCACCCCAGCGGGAGGGAGCACAGATACGCAGTATTTT. Translated, it gives CASTPAGGSTDTQYF.